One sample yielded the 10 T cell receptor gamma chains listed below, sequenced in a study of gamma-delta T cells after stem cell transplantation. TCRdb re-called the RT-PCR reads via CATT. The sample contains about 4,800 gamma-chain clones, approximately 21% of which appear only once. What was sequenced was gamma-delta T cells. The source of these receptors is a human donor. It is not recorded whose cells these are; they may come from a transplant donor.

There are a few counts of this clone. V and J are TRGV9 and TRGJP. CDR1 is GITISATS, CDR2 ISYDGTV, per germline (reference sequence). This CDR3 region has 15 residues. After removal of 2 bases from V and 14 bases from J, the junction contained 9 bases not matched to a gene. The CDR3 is CALWEAAWSKKIKVF. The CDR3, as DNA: TGTGCCTTGTGGGAGGCAGCTTGGAGCAAAAAAATCAAGGTATTT.

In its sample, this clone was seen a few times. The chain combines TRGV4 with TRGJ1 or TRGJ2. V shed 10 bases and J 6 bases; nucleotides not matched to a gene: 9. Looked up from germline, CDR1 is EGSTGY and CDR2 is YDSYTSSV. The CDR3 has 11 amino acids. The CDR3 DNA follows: TGTGCCACTACCCAATCTTATAAGAAACTCTTT. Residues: CATTQSYKKLF.

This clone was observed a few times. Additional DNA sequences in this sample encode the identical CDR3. CDR3 nucleotides: TGTGCCACCTGGGACGGGCCGGGTTATAAGAAACTCTTT. Its protein product is CATWDGPGYKKLF. The V call is TRGV2, the J call TRGJ1 or TRGJ2. The germline V gene has CDR1 EGSNGY and CDR2 YDSYNSKV. The CDR3 length is 13 residues. V trimming: 0 bases; J trimming: 6 bases; junction bases outside the gene matches: 5.

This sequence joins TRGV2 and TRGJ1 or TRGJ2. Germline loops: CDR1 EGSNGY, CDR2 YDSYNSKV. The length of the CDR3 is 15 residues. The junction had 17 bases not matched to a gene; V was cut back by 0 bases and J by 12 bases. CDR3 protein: CATWDGSHRAAGKLF. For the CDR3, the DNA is TGTGCCACCTGGGACGGGTCTCACCGCGCCGCGGGGAAACTCTTT.

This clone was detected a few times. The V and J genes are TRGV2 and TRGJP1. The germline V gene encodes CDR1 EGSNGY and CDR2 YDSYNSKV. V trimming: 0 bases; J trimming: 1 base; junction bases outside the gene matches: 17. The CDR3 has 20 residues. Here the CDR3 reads CATWDGPLTTTFTTGWFKIF. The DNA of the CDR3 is TGTGCCACCTGGGACGGGCCCTTAACTACCACCTTTACCACTGGTTGGTTCAAGATATTT.

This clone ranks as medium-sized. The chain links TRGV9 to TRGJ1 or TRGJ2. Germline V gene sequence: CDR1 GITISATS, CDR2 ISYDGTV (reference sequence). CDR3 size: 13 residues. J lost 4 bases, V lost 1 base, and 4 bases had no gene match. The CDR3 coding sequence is TGTGCCTTGTGGGAGGTCCCCTATTATAAGAAACTCTTT. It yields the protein CALWEVPYYKKLF.

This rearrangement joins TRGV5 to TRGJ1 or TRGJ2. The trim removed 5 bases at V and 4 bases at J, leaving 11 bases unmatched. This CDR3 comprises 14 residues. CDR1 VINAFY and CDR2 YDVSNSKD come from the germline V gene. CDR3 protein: CATWAAGPYYKKLF. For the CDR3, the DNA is TGTGCCACCTGGGCTGCAGGTCCGTATTATAAGAAACTCTTT.

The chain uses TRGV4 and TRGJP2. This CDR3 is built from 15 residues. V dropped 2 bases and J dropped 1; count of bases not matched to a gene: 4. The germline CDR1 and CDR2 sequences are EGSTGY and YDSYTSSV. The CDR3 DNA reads TGTGCCACCTGGGATGTGTGTAGTAGTGATTGGATCAAGACGTTT. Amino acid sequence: CATWDVCSSDWIKTF.

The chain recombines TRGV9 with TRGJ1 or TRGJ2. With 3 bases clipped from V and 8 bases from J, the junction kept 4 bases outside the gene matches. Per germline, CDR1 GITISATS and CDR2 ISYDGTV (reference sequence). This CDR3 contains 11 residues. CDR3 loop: CALWETHKKLF. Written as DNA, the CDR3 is TGTGCCTTGTGGGAGACCCATAAGAAACTCTTT.

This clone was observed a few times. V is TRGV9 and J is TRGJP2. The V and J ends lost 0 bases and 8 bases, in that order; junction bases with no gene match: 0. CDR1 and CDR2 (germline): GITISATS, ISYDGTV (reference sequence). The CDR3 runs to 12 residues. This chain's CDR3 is CALWEVDWIKTF. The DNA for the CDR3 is TGTGCCTTGTGGGAGGTGGATTGGATCAAGACGTTT.